This TCR beta chain was sequenced in a study of blood T cell repertoires in COVID-19. As handled by the study authors: How many nucleated cells were present was estimated from reference gene primer amplification. This table comes from immunoSEQ multiplex PCR, and its TCRdb copy is limited to in-frame clones, with some not included. V and J calls and clone size are those listed in that table; D and trimming were worked out from the DNA. In the table there are approximately 40,000 clones, about 88% of which are singletons. The sequence derives from a human donor in a cohort sampled during active COVID-19. Sequencing was performed on peripheral blood.

The CDR3 is CASSQDYRASGFNEQFF. CDR3 bases: TGTGCCAGCAGCCAAGACTACCGGGCTAGCGGGTTCAATGAGCAGTTCTTC. The chain uses TRBV3-1 (or the pseudogene TRBV3-2) and TRBJ2-1; 8 nucleotides line up with TRBD2. The CDR3 totals 17 residues. The J segment lost 6 bases and the V segment lost 0 bases, leaving 10 bases of the junction unmatched. In germline, CDR1 is LGHDT, CDR2 YNNKEL (reference sequence).